One T cell receptor beta chain is described in this entry. Its antigen is unidentified. This entry belongs to a study of blood T cells in healthy people across ages. Study-wide results and limits: Both naive CD4+ cell counts and diversity were greater in long-lived donors than in aged donors.

PBMCs were isolated at a quantity of at least 7 million per sample. Total RNA was extracted at no less than 5.5 micrograms per sample. Next came a second PCR, run for about 7 to 12 cycles, which used a sample-barcoded 5' primer along with a J-beta primer mix. All samples yielded 2.5 million or more CDR3-containing paired-end reads. TCRdb reprocessed the 5' RACE reads with MiXCR, giving one entry per CDR3 protein. The table has fewer than 2,000,000 distinct CDR3 sequences, 39% seen once; the top ten hold roughly 24%. The sequencing input was blood. This sequence originates from a human donor in good health.

The CDR3 loop is CATKGGGSGNTIYF. The CDR3, as DNA: TGTGCCACCAAGGGAGGGGGATCTGGAAACACCATATATTTT. The chain employs TRBV28 and TRBJ1-3, with D tentatively TRBD1 (6 bases). Trimming cost V 10 bases and J 1 base, with 14 bases left between them. Germline CDR1 is MDHEN and CDR2 is SYDVKM. CDR3 length equals 14 residues. The full variable domain, rest sourced from reference TRBV28 and TRBJ1-3, is DVKVTQSSRYLVKRTGEKVFLECVQDMDHENMFWYRQDPGLGLRLIYFSYDVKMKEKGDIPEGYSVSREKKERFSLILESASTNQTSMYLCATKGGGSGNTIYFGEGSWLTVV.